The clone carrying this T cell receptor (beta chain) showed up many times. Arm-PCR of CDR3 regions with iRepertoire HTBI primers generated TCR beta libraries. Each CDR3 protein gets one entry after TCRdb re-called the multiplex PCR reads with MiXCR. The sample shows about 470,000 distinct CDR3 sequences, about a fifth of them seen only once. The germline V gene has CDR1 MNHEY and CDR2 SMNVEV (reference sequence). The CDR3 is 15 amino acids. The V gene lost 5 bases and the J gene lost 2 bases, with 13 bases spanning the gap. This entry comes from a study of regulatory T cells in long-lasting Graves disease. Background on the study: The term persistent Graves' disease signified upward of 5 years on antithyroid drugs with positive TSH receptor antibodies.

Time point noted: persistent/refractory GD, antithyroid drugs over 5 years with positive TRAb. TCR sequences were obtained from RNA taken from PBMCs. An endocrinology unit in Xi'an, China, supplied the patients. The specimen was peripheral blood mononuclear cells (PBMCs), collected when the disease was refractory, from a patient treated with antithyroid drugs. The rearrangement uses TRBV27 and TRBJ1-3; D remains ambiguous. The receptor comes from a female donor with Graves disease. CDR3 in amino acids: CASSVGSGTGNTIYF. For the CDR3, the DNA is TGTGCCAGCAGTGTTGGTTCGGGGACTGGAAACACCATATATTTT.